The clone carrying this T cell receptor beta chain was recorded at least ten times. Its specificity is unknown. The CDR3 does not close with the conserved phenylalanine or tryptophan, likely indicating a read error. The limits of the CDR3 on the DNA are not certain, so only TCRdb's listed CDR3 is given. Inclusive of both ends, the CDR3 amounts to 11 amino acids. The data were taken from a study of Graves' ophthalmopathy and Graves' hyperthyroidism. Study findings and constraints: Both an approximately 70% sensitivity and an approximately 75% specificity characterized the model's predictions of ophthalmopathy progression.

RNA transcripts served as template for amplifying TCR beta CDR3 sequences. Scientists carried out first-round RT-PCR using HTBI primers and then a second-round multiplex PCR. Each CDR3 protein gets one entry after TCRdb re-called the multiplex PCR reads with MiXCR. Here the sample spans roughly 500,000 distinct CDR3 sequences, approximately 14% being singletons. This clonotype was obtained from a woman younger than 45 with Graves' ophthalmopathy. The sequenced sample consisted of blood. The rearrangement joins TRBV12-3 or TRBV12-4 to TRBJ1-1. CDR3 amino acids: CASTPNTEACL.